Shown below are 16 T cell receptor beta chains from a single sample sequenced in a study of OX40 agonist ivuxolimab in advanced cancers. Profiled with immunoSEQ multiplex PCR; TCRdb holds only in-frame clones, not every one. The repertoire includes approximately 59,000 clones, about 80% of them detected once, and about 2.1% sits in the top ten. The sequencing here drew on CD4+ or CD8+ T cells sorted from blood, taken in a trial of the OX40 agonist ivuxolimab. All receptors derive from an adult with an advanced solid tumor such as melanoma, head and neck, liver or kidney cancer.

The CDR3 DNA reads as TGTGCCAGCAGCCAGACTGGGCAGTCCAGCTCCTACAATGAGCAGTTCTTC. Residues: CASSQTGQSSSYNEQFF. The chain couples TRBV4-2 to TRBJ2-1; D gene unclear. This CDR3 spans 17 amino acids. CDR1 and CDR2 (germline): LGHNA, YNFKEQ. The V gene lost 3 bases and the J gene lost 0 bases, with 15 bases spanning the gap.

This clone showed up just once. The rearrangement links TRBV10-3 to TRBJ2-7; no clear D. Per germline, CDR1 ENHRY and CDR2 SYGVKD. The CDR3 is 14 amino acids. V gave up 6 bases and J gave up 5 bases, with 17 bases separating them. CDR3 coding DNA: TGTGCCATCAGGCCTGGGAATCAAGAGGACGAGCAGTACTTC. It specifies CAIRPGNQEDEQYF.

This chain links TRBV6-5 with TRBJ2-1; 12 bases match TRBD2. The CDR3 extends over 14 amino acids. Trimming cost V 4 bases and J 8 bases; bases outside gene matches: 3. Germline V CDR1 and CDR2: MNHEY, SVGAGI. The CDR3 loop is CASSWTSGVYEQFF. CDR3 in DNA: TGTGCCAGCAGTTGGACTAGCGGGGTCTATGAGCAGTTCTTC.

The CDR3 loop is CASSSQPGHPVGEQYF. The CDR3 DNA reads as TGTGCCAGCAGCTCTCAACCGGGACACCCCGTGGGCGAGCAGTACTTC. The chain has TRBV5-5 and TRBJ2-7; TRBD1 might be the D (6 bases). The CDR3 covers 16 residues. From germline, CDR1 is SGHKS and CDR2 YYEKEE (reference sequence). V was shortened by 3 bases and J by 6 bases, with 22 bases between the two germline ends.

The chain combines TRBV6-1 with TRBJ2-7; D gene unclear. CDR3 size: 13 residues. Germline V gives CDR1 MNHNS, CDR2 SASEGT. With 5 bases removed from V and 7 bases from J, the gap between germline ends came to 15 bases. CDR3 DNA sequence: TGTGCCAGCAGTCAAACCCCTCCTTTTGAGCAGTACTTC. It encodes CASSQTPPFEQYF.

The rearrangement links TRBV10-3 to TRBJ2-7; maybe TRBD2 (6 bases). Trimming removed 0 bases from V and 12 bases from J, with 12 bases in between. This CDR3 has 12 residues. Germline V lookup: CDR1 ENHRY, CDR2 SYGVKD. The CDR3 loop is CAISESGGAPYF. DNA for the CDR3: TGTGCCATCAGTGAGTCAGGAGGGGCGCCGTACTTC.

This chain joins TRBV19 and TRBJ1-2; unclear D gene. The CDR3 sequence is 15 residues long. Deletions cut 4 bases from V and 3 bases from J, with 15 bases between. CDR1 is LNHDA and CDR2 is SQIVND in the germline V gene (reference sequence). The CDR3: CASSTGPPVHYGYTF. CDR3 DNA: TGTGCCAGTAGTACCGGGCCCCCCGTGCACTATGGCTACACCTTC.

The chain joins TRBV27 to TRBJ1-4; D perhaps matches TRBD1 (5 bases). The germline CDR1 and CDR2 sequences are MNHEY and SMNVEV (reference sequence). This CDR3 is 14 amino acids long. The germline V and J ends were trimmed by 6 bases and 8 bases, with 16 bases remaining between them. The CDR3 sequence is CASREWGEEEKLFF. The CDR3 nucleotides read TGTGCCAGCAGAGAATGGGGGGAAGAGGAAAAACTGTTTTTT.

This chain links TRBV11-2 with TRBJ2-1; 12 bases are shared with TRBD2. The CDR3 is 17 residues long. CDR1 and CDR2 (germline): SGHAT, FQNNGV. Germline trimming cut 0 bases from V and 0 bases from J; bases unmatched to any gene: 0. CDR3 DNA: TGTGCCAGCAGCTTAGAGACTAGCGGGAGCTCCTACAATGAGCAGTTCTTC. Translation gives CASSLETSGSSYNEQFF.

The rearrangement uses TRBV28 and TRBJ2-3; D gene uncertain. V was shortened by 6 bases and J by 2 bases, with 3 bases between the two germline ends. CDR1 is MDHEN and CDR2 is SYDVKM in the germline V gene. The CDR3 length is 11 residues. Written as DNA, the CDR3 is TGTGCCAGCAGCTCCACAGATACGCAGTATTTT. Residues: CASSSTDTQYF.

The chain is built from TRBV19 and TRBJ1-1; 7 bases map to TRBD1. J lost 4 bases, V lost 1 base, and 9 bases had no gene match. This CDR3 comprises 16 residues. CDR1 and CDR2 from the germline V gene are LNHDA and SQIVND (reference sequence). CDR3 in amino acids: CASSIVRGQGGTEAFF. CDR3 coding DNA: TGTGCCAGTAGTATAGTCCGCGGCCAGGGGGGCACTGAAGCTTTCTTT. Filled out from reference TRBV19 and TRBJ1-1, the complete variable domain reads DGGITQSPKYLFRKEGQNVTLSCEQNLNHDAMYWYRQDPGQGLRLIYYSQIVNDFQKGDIAEGYSVSREKKESFPLTVTSAQKNPTAFYLCASSIVRGQGGTEAFFGQGTRLTVV.

This chain connects TRBV30 to TRBJ2-5; no clear D. The CDR3 runs to 11 residues. Germline CDR1 is GTSNPN and CDR2 is SVGIG (reference sequence). V was trimmed by 3 bases and J by 5 bases, leaving 7 bases between them. In DNA, the CDR3 is TGTGCCTGGAGCCTGGATGAGACCCAGTACTTC. It encodes CAWSLDETQYF.

The chain joins TRBV5-5 to TRBJ1-5; no clear D gene. The V and J ends lost 1 base and 4 bases respectively, with 9 bases between them. This CDR3 has 14 residues. The germline V gene encodes CDR1 SGHKS and CDR2 YYEKEE (reference sequence). Here the CDR3 reads CASSLKEINQPQHF. The CDR3 coding sequence is TGTGCCAGCAGCTTGAAGGAAATTAATCAGCCCCAGCATTTT.

The chain is built from TRBV19 and TRBJ1-1; a possible D gene is TRBD1 (5 bases). The CDR3 contains 13 residues. Germline lookup yields CDR1 LNHDA and CDR2 SQIVND (reference sequence). V was trimmed by 8 bases and J by 5 bases, leaving 15 bases between them. CDR3 in DNA: TGTGCCAGTCAGAGACAGTTGGAGACTGAAGCTTTCTTT. Amino acids: CASQRQLETEAFF.

CDR3 in DNA: TGTGCCAGCAGCCGACAGGAGAGGTCAGATACGCAGTATTTT. Its protein is CASSRQERSDTQYF. V gene TRBV7-9 combines with J gene TRBJ2-3, with a possible D match to TRBD1 (6 bases). CDR1 is SEHNR and CDR2 is FQNEAQ in the germline V gene (reference sequence). The CDR3 length is 14 residues. Between the trimmed V and J ends, which lost 5 bases and 4 bases, there was a span of 13 bases.

The V gene is TRBV27, the J gene TRBJ1-5; tentatively, D is TRBD1 (6 bases). This CDR3 spans 16 amino acids. Germline V gene sequence: CDR1 MNHEY, CDR2 SMNVEV (reference sequence). V lost 6 bases and J lost 1, with 16 bases in between. The CDR3 coding sequence is TGTGCCAGCAGCCTGCTGGGGGCGGCGAGCAATCAGCCCCAGCATTTT. It is translated as CASSLLGAASNQPQHF.